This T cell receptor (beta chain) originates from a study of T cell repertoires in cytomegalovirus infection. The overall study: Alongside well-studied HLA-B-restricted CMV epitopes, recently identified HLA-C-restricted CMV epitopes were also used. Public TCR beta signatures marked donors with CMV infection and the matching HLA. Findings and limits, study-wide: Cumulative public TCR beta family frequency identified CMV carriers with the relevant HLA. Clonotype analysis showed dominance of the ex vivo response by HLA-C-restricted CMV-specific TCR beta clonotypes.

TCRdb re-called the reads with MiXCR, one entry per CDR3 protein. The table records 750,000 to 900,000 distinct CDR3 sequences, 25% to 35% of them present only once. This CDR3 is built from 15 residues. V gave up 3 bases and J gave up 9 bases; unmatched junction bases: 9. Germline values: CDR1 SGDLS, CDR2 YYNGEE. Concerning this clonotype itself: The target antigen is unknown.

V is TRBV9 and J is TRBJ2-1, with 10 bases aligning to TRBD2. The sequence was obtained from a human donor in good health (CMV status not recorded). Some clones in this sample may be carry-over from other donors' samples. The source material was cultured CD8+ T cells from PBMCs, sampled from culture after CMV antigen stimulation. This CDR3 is CASSGSGGGSGEQFF. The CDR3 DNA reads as TGTGCCAGCAGCGGCAGCGGGGGGGGGTCCGGTGAGCAGTTCTTC.